The rows below give T cell receptor beta chains drawn from one sample of a study of PD-1 blockade in classical Hodgkin lymphoma. The method was immunoSEQ multiplex PCR; TCRdb's version includes in-frame clones alone and lacks a portion of them. In the table there are 2,000 to 3,000 clones, 70% of which are singletons. Sequences were derived from CD8+ T cells from blood, sampled before the fourth cycle of nivolumab. Receptors originate from a human donor with classical Hodgkin lymphoma. Both conserved end residues are part of each CDR3. The D gene is left open where the match is weak. Some rows have no size entry. The others give once, few or many, or a class for an expanded clone.

>few|.|TRBJ2-3|TRBV7-8
CASSIRGGQGDTQYF
TGTGCCAGCAGCATCCGCGGGGGCCAGGGAGATACGCAGTATTTT
>.|.|TRBJ1-2|TRBV4-3
CASSQALIVANYGYTF
TGCGCCAGCAGCCAAGCTCTGATCGTGGCTAACTATGGCTACACCTTC
>.|.|TRBJ2-2|TRBV19
CASTSRRGNTGELFF
TGTGCCAGTACATCGAGACGGGGAAATACCGGGGAGCTGTTTTTT
>.|.|TRBJ1-1|TRBV12-2
CASRLLRGGNTEAFF
TGTGCAAGTCGCTTATTAAGGGGGGGGAACACTGAAGCTTTCTTT
>once|.|TRBJ2-7|TRBV5-6
CASSQNWGYEQYF
TGTGCCAGCAGCCAGAATTGGGGCTACGAGCAGTACTTC
>.|.|TRBJ2-7|TRBV11-2
CASSQAGPSYEQYF
TGTGCCAGCAGCCAGGCCGGGCCAAGCTACGAGCAGTACTTC
>.|.|TRBJ1-1|TRBV19
CASSIGGNTEAFF
TGTGCCAGTAGTATAGGAGGGAACACTGAAGCTTTCTTT
>.|TRBD1|TRBJ2-2|TRBV19
CASSPPDRAVGELFF
TGTGCCAGTAGTCCCCCCGACAGGGCGGTCGGGGAGCTGTTTTTT
>.|.|TRBJ1-2|TRBV7-3
CASGTAEIYGYTF
TGTGCCAGTGGGACGGCGGAAATCTATGGCTACACCTTC
>.|.|TRBJ1-2|TRBV29-1
CSAPTGVNYGYTF
TGCAGCGCCCCGACAGGCGTTAACTATGGCTACACCTTC
>medium-sized|.|TRBJ1-2|TRBV5-8
CASSRRQDHYGYTF
TGTGCCAGCAGCCGAAGACAGGACCACTATGGCTACACCTTC
>few|.|TRBJ1-3|TRBV14
CASSLSTDLGNTIYF
TGTGCCAGCAGCCTTTCGACAGACCTCGGAAACACCATATATTTT